This T cell receptor (beta chain) was found in a study of post-analysis software for immune sequencing data (dated by TCRdb to the mid-2010s). The study in broad terms: Disease courses on record covered relapsing-remitting, secondary progressive and progressive-relapsing multiple sclerosis, though some patients had no subtype annotation. The multiple sclerosis patient repertoires were compared with approximately 11 previously published healthy control repertoires from donors aged about 6 to 26 years. A subset of samples was prepared in parallel using single-end sample barcoding, then pooled and co-amplified after Illumina adapter ligation.

The library came from PCR. The sequencer was an Illumina HiSeq 2500. To reduce PCR and sequencing biases, unique molecular identifiers were incorporated into the TCR beta cDNA libraries. Roughly 500,000 cDNA molecules were obtained for every 1 to 10 million input T cells, so each molecule roughly corresponded to one T cell. The patient libraries were prepared and sequenced with the same protocol used for the earlier healthy control dataset. Samples belonging to the same batch were prepared together, multiplexed and sequenced on a shared HiSeq lane. Concerning the study's data processing: MIGEC handled the raw barcoded reads, throwing out single-read molecular identifier groups before consensus assembly and CDR3 extraction. Clonotype tables were post-analysed with VDJtools, and diversity was normalized by down-sampling all datasets to the smallest sample size. To correct batch-related cross-sample contamination, repertoire overlap clustering matched CDR3 amino acid sequences but not nucleotide sequences. TCRdb reworked the public reads: Q25 trimming with fastp, MiXCR clone assembly, productive beta chains retained. Rows merge per CDR3 protein into single entries with the most common DNA and genes. TCRdb's processing, not the authors', yielded these V and J calls. This sample has approximately 250,000 distinct CDR3 sequences in its table, and 35% to 40% of those were observed once. The biggest ten clones account for around 5% of the sample.

Overall study results and their limits: Direct clustering with F measure revealed strong co-clustering of samples prepared in the same batch, which led to a batch-effect correction. Multiple sclerosis patients had significantly lower normalized Chao1 diversity than controls, a result that suggests substantial peripheral T-cell clonal expansion. Patients showed significantly higher frequencies than controls for a few TRBV segments, among them TRBV5-6, TRBV5-1 and TRBV20-1. The multiple sclerosis patient group was slightly younger than the control group.

To demonstrate the VDJtools post-analysis software, TCR beta repertoires were profiled from the peripheral blood of more than 10 young patients with multiple sclerosis. The patients with multiple sclerosis were children and adolescents between roughly 6 and 17 years of age. This clonotype showed up just a few times. It has no known antigen specificity. No base quality values were provided; no much bigger clone lies one nucleotide off. V lost 10 bases and J lost 8 bases, and the count of bases not matched to a germline gene is 11. CDR1 and CDR2 (SEHNR, FQNEAQ) derive from the germline V gene (reference sequence). The CDR3 numbers 13 residues from cysteine through phenylalanine. The DNA shown is the 39-base CDR3, in frame from base 1.

The TCR sequence derives from a girl under 18 with multiple sclerosis. The chain is made from TRBV7-9 and TRBJ2-1; TRBD1 matches 7 bases in the middle. Sequenced sample: blood. The DNA is TGTGCCACCAAGCCGGGACAGAACTATGAGCAGTTCTTC. Translation gives CATKPGQNYEQFF.